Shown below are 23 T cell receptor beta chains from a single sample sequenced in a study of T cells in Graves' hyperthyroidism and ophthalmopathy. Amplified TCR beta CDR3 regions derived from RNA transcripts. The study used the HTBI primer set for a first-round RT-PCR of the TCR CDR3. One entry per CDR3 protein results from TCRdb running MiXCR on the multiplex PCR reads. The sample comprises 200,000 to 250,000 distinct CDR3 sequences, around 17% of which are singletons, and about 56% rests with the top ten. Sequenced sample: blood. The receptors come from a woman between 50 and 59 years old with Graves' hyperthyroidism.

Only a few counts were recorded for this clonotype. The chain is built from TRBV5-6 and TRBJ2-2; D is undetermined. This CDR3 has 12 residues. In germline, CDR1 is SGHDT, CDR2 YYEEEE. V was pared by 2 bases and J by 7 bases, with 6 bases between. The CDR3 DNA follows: TGTGCCAGCAGCTTTTTAGACGGGGAGCTGTTTTTT. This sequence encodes CASSFLDGELFF.

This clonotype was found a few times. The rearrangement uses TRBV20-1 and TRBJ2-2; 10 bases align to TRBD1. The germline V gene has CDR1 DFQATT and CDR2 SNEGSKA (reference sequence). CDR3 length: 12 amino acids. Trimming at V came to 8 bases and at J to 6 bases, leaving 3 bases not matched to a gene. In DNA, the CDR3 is TGCAGTATTGACAGGGGGCCCGGGGAGCTGTTTTTT. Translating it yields CSIDRGPGELFF.

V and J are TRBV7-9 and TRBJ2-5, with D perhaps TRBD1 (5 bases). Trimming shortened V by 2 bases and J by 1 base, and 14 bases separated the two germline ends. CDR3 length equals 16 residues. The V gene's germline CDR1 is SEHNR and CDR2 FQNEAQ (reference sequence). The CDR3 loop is CASSLLGGAVQETQYF. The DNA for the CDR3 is TGTGCCAGCAGCTTATTGGGTGGGGCAGTCCAAGAGACCCAGTACTTC.

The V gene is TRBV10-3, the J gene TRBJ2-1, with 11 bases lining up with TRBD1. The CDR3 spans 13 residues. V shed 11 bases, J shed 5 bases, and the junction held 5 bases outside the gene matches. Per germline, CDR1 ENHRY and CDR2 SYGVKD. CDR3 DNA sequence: TGTGCCCTTGGGACAGGGGGAGACAATGAGCAGTTCTTC. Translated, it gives CALGTGGDNEQFF.

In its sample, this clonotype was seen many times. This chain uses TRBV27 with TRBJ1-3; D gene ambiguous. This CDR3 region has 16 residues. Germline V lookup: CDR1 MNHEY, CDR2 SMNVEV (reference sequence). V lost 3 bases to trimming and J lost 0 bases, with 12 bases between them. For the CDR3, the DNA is TGTGCCAGCAGTTTGTCATGGACGGTCTCTGGAAACACCATATATTTT. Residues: CASSLSWTVSGNTIYF.

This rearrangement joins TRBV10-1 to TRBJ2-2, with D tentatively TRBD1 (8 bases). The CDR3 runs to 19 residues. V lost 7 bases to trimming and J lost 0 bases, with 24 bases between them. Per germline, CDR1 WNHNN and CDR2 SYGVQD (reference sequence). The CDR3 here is CASIGGQGAVGTNTGELFF. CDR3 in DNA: TGCGCCAGCATCGGGGGGCAGGGGGCTGTCGGTACGAACACCGGGGAGCTGTTTTTT.

Written as DNA, the CDR3 is TGTGCCAGCAGTTTAAGGCGGAACACTGAAGCTTTCTTT. It is translated as CASSLRRNTEAFF. The chain joins TRBV28 to TRBJ1-1; D call uncertain. The length of the CDR3 is 13 residues. The germline V gene encodes CDR1 MDHEN and CDR2 SYDVKM. Deletions cut 2 bases from V and 1 base from J, with 5 bases between.

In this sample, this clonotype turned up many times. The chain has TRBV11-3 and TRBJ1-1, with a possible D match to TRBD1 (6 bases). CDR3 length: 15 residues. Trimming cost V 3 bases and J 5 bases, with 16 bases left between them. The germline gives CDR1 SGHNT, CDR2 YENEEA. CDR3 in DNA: TGTGCCAGCAGCTTCTCGGGGGGCGCGAGAACTGAAGCTTTCTTT. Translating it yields CASSFSGGARTEAFF.

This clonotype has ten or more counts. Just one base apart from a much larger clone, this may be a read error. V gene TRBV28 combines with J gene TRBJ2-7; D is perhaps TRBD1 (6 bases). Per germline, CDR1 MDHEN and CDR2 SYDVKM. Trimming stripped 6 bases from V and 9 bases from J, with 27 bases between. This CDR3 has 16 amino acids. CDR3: CASSLRYRERAHGQYF. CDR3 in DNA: TGTGCCAGCAGCCTACGATACAGGGAAAGAGCACACGGGCAGTACTTC.

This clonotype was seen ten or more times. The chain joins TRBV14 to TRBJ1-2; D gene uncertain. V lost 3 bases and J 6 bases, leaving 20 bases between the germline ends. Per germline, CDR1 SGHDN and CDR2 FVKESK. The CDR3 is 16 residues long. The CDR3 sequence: CASSQGYFTGEDGYTF. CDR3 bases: TGTGCCAGCAGCCAGGGGTACTTCACCGGAGAGGATGGCTACACCTTC.

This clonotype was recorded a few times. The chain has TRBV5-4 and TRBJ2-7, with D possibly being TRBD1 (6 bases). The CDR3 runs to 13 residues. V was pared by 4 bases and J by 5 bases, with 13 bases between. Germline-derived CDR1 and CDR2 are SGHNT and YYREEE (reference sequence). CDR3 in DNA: TGTGCCAGCAGCCCAGACAGGACCGACGAGCAGTACTTC. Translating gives CASSPDRTDEQYF. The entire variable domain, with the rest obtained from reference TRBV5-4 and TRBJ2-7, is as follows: ETGVTQSPTHLIKTRGQQVTLRCSSQSGHNTVSWYQQALGQGPQFIFQYYREEENGRGNFPPRFSGLQFPNYSSELNVNALELDDSALYLCASSPDRTDEQYFGPGTRLTVT.

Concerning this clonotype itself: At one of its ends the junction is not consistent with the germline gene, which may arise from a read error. The CDR3 nucleotides read TGTGTCAGCAGTGAGGCGGGGGAGGAGACCCAGTACTTC. This encodes CVSSEAGEETQYF. This chain connects TRBV6-1 to TRBJ2-5, with 7 bases aligning to TRBD2. CDR3 size: 13 residues. CDR1 is MNHNS, CDR2 SASEGT, per germline.

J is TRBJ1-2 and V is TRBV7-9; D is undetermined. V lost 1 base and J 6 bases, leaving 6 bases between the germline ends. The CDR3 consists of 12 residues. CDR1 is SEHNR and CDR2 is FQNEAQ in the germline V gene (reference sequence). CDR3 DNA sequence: TGTGCCAGCAGCTTAGGGGCCAATGGCTACACCTTC. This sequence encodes CASSLGANGYTF. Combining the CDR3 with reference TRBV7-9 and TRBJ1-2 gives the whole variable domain DTGVSQNPRHKITKRGQNVTFRCDPISEHNRLYWYRQTLGQGPEFLTYFQNEAQLEKSRLLSDRFSAERPKGSFSTLEIQRTEQGDSAMYLCASSLGANGYTFGSGTRLTVV.

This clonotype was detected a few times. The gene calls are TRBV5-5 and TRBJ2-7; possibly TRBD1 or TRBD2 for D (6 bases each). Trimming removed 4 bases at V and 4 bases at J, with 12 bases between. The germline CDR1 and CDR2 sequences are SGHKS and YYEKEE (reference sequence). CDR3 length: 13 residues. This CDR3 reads CASSGGGPYEQYF. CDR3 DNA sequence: TGTGCCAGCAGCGGAGGGGGACCTTACGAGCAGTACTTC.

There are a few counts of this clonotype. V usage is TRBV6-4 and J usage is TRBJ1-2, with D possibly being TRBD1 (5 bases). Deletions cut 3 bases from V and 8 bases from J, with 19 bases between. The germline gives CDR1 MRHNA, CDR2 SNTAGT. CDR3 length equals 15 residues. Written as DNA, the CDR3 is TGTGCCAGCAGTGAGGCGACAGATCCGATTGAGGGCTACACCTTC. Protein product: CASSEATDPIEGYTF.

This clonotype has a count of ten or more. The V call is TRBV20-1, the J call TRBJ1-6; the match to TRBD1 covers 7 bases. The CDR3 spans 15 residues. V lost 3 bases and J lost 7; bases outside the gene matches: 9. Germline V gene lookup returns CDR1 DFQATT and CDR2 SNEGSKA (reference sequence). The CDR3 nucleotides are TGCAGTGCTAGTCCGAGGACAGGCGCGAATTCACCCCTCCACTTT. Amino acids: CSASPRTGANSPLHF.

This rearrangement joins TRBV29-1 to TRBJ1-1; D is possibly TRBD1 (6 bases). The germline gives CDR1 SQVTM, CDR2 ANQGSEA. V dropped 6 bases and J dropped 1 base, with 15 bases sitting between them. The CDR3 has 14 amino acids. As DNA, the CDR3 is TGCAGCGTGGCGGCGGGCAGGGGGAACACTGAAGCTTTCTTT. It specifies CSVAAGRGNTEAFF.

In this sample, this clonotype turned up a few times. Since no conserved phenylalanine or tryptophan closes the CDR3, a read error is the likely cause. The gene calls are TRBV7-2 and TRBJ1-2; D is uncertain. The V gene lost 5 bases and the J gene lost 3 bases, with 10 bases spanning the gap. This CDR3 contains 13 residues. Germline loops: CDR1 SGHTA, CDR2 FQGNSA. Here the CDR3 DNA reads TGTGCCAGCAGCACCACGGGTGACTATGGCTACACCCTC. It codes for CASSTTGDYGYTL.

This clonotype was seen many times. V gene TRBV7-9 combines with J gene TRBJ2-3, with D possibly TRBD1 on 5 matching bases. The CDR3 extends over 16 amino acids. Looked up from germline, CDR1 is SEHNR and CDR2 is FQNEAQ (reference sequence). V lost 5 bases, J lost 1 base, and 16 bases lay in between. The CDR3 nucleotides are TGTGCCAGCAGCCAAGATAGGGGCACACGCACAGATACGCAGTATTTT. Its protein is CASSQDRGTRTDTQYF.

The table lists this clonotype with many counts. The CDR3 spells CSARDKPGGRASDYGYTF. The DNA for the CDR3 is TGCAGTGCTAGAGATAAACCTGGCGGCAGGGCATCGGACTATGGCTACACCTTC. The rearrangement links TRBV20-1 to TRBJ1-2, with D maybe TRBD1 (5 bases). In germline, CDR1 is DFQATT, CDR2 SNEGSKA (reference sequence). Between the trimmed V and J ends, which lost 0 bases and 3 bases, there was a span of 23 bases. The CDR3 contains 18 residues.

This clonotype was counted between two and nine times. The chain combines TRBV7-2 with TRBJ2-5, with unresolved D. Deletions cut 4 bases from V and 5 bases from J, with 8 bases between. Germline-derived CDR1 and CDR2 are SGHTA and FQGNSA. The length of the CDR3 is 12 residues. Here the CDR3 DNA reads TGTGCCAGCAGCTCACAAAGGGAGACCCAGTACTTC. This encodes CASSSQRETQYF.

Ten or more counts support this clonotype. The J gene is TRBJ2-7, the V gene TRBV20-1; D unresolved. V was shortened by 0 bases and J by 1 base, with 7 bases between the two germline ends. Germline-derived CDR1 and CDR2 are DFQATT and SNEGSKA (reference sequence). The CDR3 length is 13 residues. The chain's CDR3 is CSARDLPSYEQYF. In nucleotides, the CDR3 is TGCAGTGCTAGAGATCTTCCATCCTACGAGCAGTACTTC.

CDR3 nucleotides: TGTGCCACCAGCAGGGAGGCACGTTCCTACGAGCAGTACTTC. It encodes CATSREARSYEQYF. The chain joins TRBV15 to TRBJ2-7; a weak D match, TRBD2 (5 bases). The V gene's germline CDR1 is LNHNV and CDR2 YYDKDF (reference sequence). Between the trimmed V and J ends, which lost 3 bases and 1 base, there was a span of 10 bases. The CDR3 contains 14 residues.